Included here is one TCR beta chain sequence, with context. Its matching antigen is unknown. Germline and junction disagree at one end, which may indicate a read error. Germline values: CDR1 SGHAT, CDR2 FQNNGV. The CDR3 contains 15 residues. These data originate in a study of tumor and adjacent non-tumor tissue in lung cancer. Looking at the study overall: Aged about 31 to 80 years, patients included 9 to 11 men and a few women with stage I to III disease. On average, productive TCRbeta reads reached about 4.2 million per sample. Study-wide points: Higher tumor TCR diversity was associated with shorter survival. Tumor repertoires had a smaller top 100 clone share than normal lung.

RNA was extracted from bulk tissue without any cell sorting. The normal lung tissue was taken more than 3 cm from the tumor edge. The library came from three nested PCR rounds adapted from ARM-PCR protocols. TCRdb redid the calling of the multiplex PCR reads with MiXCR, one entry per CDR3 protein. The sample holds some 73,000 distinct CDR3 sequences, about four fifths seen once. Specimen: distant non-tumor lung tissue. The chain links TRBV11-2 to TRBJ1-6; D might be TRBD1 (6 bases). The clonotype originates from a man aged 55 to 70 with non-small cell lung cancer. The CDR3 loop is CANSLGWDNSSPLHF. The CDR3 DNA sequence: TGTGCCAACAGCTTAGGATGGGACAATAGTTCACCCCTCCACTTT.